This TCR beta chain was identified during a study of blood T cell repertoires in COVID-19. Study-wide context: Sites in the United States, Italy and Spain provided acute and convalescent COVID-19 samples. Sources were T cells, B-cell-depleted T cells, or PBMCs; the material itself was cDNA or gDNA.

In the original analysis: Reference gene primer amplification in the assay estimated nucleated cell counts. Only in-frame clones appear in the TCRdb table, and some are missing; sequencing was by immunoSEQ multiplex PCR. V, J and clone size derive from that table, while D and trimming were established from the DNA sequence. The data hold 250,000 to 350,000 clones, with about 89% observed a single time. Germline CDR1 and CDR2: SGHAT and FQNNGV. There are 19 residues in the CDR3. V lost 9 bases and J lost 1; bases outside the gene matches: 21. This receptor was obtained from a woman aged 35 to 49 who had recovered from COVID-19. The sequencing input was peripheral blood. This chain links TRBV11-2 with TRBJ2-7; TRBD2 agrees at 10 bases. CDR3 in DNA: TGTGCCAGTAGCATACCGGACCTTCTAGCGGGAGTTTCATCCTACGAGCAGTACTTC. It yields the protein CASSIPDLLAGVSSYEQYF.